This TCR beta chain stems from a study of cytomegalovirus exposure and HLA in healthy donors. The primer mix had 60 Vbeta and 13 Jbeta primers. Profiled with immunoSEQ multiplex PCR; TCRdb holds only in-frame clones, not every one. The sample yields around 190,000 clones, nearly 80% seen once. Germline trimming cut 5 bases from V and 11 bases from J; bases unmatched to any gene: 19. The CDR3 sequence is 16 residues long. Germline V gene lookup returns CDR1 PRHDT and CDR2 FYEKMQ (reference sequence). The V and J genes are TRBV13 and TRBJ2-5, with 8 nucleotides matching TRBD2. The origin of this receptor is a female donor in good health and CMV-seronegative. The source material was PBMCs. CDR3 sequence (DNA): TGTGCCAGCAGCCCGTCGGGAGGGCTAGCGAGTGGGGAGCAGTACTTC. The encoded protein is CASSPSGGLASGEQYF.